Presented here are 32 T cell receptor beta chains from one specimen sequenced in a study of shared clonotypes between healthy human individuals. Sequencing was performed with immunoSEQ multiplex PCR; in TCRdb, only in-frame clones are kept and a portion is missing. The sample contains just over 2,000,000 clones, about 94% of which appear only once. As defined, naive CD8 cells were CD45RO-negative and positively selected for CCR7, with terminally differentiated effector memory CD45RA+ cells excluded. What was sequenced was naive CD8+ T cells sorted from blood. Receptor source: a man aged 18 to 35 in good health.

The genes are TRBV5-6 and TRBJ1-1; D not resolved. V was trimmed by 4 bases and J by 6 bases, leaving 13 bases between them. This CDR3 region has 13 residues. Germline values: CDR1 SGHDT, CDR2 YYEEEE. The CDR3 DNA follows: TGTGCCAGCAGCCCCCGACTCGGGGCTGAAGCTTTCTTT. The encoded protein is CASSPRLGAEAFF.

The V and J genes are TRBV6-6 and TRBJ2-3; D gene unclear. This CDR3 has 14 residues. Deletions cut 5 bases from V and 3 bases from J, with 12 bases between. Germline V gene data show CDR1 as MNHNY and CDR2 as SVGAGI (reference sequence). The CDR3 spells CASSTSDVTDTQYF. The CDR3 nucleotides read TGTGCCAGCAGTACATCCGACGTAACAGATACGCAGTATTTT.

The chain employs TRBV7-9 and TRBJ1-2; tentative D call: TRBD1 (5 bases). Germline CDR1 SEHNR, CDR2 FQNEAQ (reference sequence). This CDR3 is 13 amino acids long. The V gene lost 3 bases and the J gene lost 2 bases, with 7 bases spanning the gap. CDR3 in DNA: TGTGCCAGCAGCTTCCGGGACAACTATGGCTACACCTTC. Translating it yields CASSFRDNYGYTF.

This clone is a singleton in its sample. This rearrangement joins TRBV5-4 to TRBJ2-7; a weak D match, TRBD1 (6 bases). Trimming left V 3 bases short and J 1 base short, with 8 bases between. The length of the CDR3 is 13 residues. The V gene's germline CDR1 is SGHNT and CDR2 YYREEE (reference sequence). The CDR3 DNA sequence: TGTGCCAGCAGCTCAGGGGCTTCCTACGAGCAGTACTTC. It codes for CASSSGASYEQYF. Full variable domain (rest looked up from reference TRBV5-4 and TRBJ2-7): ETGVTQSPTHLIKTRGQQVTLRCSSQSGHNTVSWYQQALGQGPQFIFQYYREEENGRGNFPPRFSGLQFPNYSSELNVNALELDDSALYLCASSSGASYEQYFGPGTRLTVT.

Remarks on this clone: Different DNA sequences within this sample yield the same CDR3. This sequence joins TRBV4-3 and TRBJ2-7; 7 nucleotides match TRBD2. Germline-derived CDR1 and CDR2 are LGHNA and YSLEER. The CDR3 extends over 15 amino acids. V lost 0 bases and J lost 3; bases outside the gene matches: 5. CDR3 nucleotides: TGCGCCAGCAGCCAAGATTTGGCTAGCGGCTACGAGCAGTACTTC. Protein sequence: CASSQDLASGYEQYF.

The rearrangement links TRBV9 to TRBJ2-7, with no clear D. V lost 0 bases, J lost 0 bases, and 7 bases lay in between. Per the germline V gene, CDR1 is SGDLS and CDR2 is YYNGEE. This CDR3 is built from 14 residues. In DNA form, the CDR3 reads TGTGCCAGCAGCGTAGGGAAAAGCTCCTACGAGCAGTACTTC. Its translation: CASSVGKSSYEQYF.

The chain is built from TRBV18 and TRBJ2-3; 16 positions agree with TRBD2. Germline lookup yields CDR1 KGHSH and CDR2 LQKENI. Unmatched junction bases numbered 11, after V lost 5 bases and J lost 3 bases. The CDR3 consists of 19 residues. The CDR3, as DNA: TGTGCCAGCTCATCCTCCGGGACTAGCGGGAGGGCCATTACAGATACGCAGTATTTT. Translating gives CASSSSGTSGRAITDTQYF. Variable domain in full (rest from reference TRBV18 and TRBJ2-3): NAGVMQNPRHLVRRRGQEARLRCSPMKGHSHVYWYRQLPEEGLKFMVYLQKENIIDESGMPKERFSAEFPKEGPSILRIQQVVRGDSAAYFCASSSSGTSGRAITDTQYFGPGTRLTVL.

J is TRBJ2-3 and V is TRBV9; TRBD1 matches 7 bases. The CDR3 is 17 amino acids. In germline, CDR1 is SGDLS, CDR2 YYNGEE. J gave up 2 bases and V 0 bases, and 9 bases lay outside the gene matches. The CDR3 DNA follows: TGTGCCAGCAGCGTAGGCAGTTGGGGACAGTCCACAGATACGCAGTATTTT. It yields the protein CASSVGSWGQSTDTQYF.

The rearrangement joins TRBV2 to TRBJ1-6, with TRBD1 matching over 12 bases. Germline assignment: CDR1 SNHLY and CDR2 FYNNEI. This CDR3 has 15 residues. The V segment lost 9 bases and the J segment 9 bases; nucleotides outside the gene matches: 9. CDR3 bases: TGTGCCAGGGGGGGACAGGGGGCAAGTGGTTCACCCCTCCACTTT. This translates into CARGGQGASGSPLHF.

The gene calls are TRBV6-6 and TRBJ1-2; D is possibly TRBD1 (6 bases). From germline, CDR1 is MNHNY and CDR2 SVGAGI (reference sequence). This CDR3 comprises 16 residues. With 6 bases removed from V and 4 bases from J, the gap between germline ends came to 21 bases. CDR3 region: CASSQEAGGLLYGYTF. The CDR3 bases are TGTGCCAGCAGCCAAGAGGCCGGGGGCCTCCTCTATGGCTACACCTTC.

This chain links TRBV29-1 with TRBJ1-1; a possible D gene is TRBD1 (5 bases). V lost 6 bases and J lost 8, with 19 bases in between. This CDR3 contains 13 residues. Germline CDR1 is SQVTM and CDR2 is ANQGSEA. CDR3 nucleotide sequence: TGCAGCGTCGCCCCGGGACCGGGGCTGGAAGCTTTCTTT. Translating it yields CSVAPGPGLEAFF.

The chain has TRBV18 and TRBJ2-5; 7 bases are shared with TRBD1. Germline V gene data show CDR1 as KGHSH and CDR2 as LQKENI. The length of the CDR3 is 15 residues. V was clipped by 1 base and J by 2 bases; unmatched bases: 4. CDR3 amino acids: CASSPRPRGQETQYF. The CDR3 region has the DNA TGTGCCAGCTCACCACGTCCCAGGGGGCAAGAGACCCAGTACTTC.

As for this clone: At the DNA level, this CDR3 is encoded by other sequences in the same sample as well. The rearrangement uses TRBV27 and TRBJ2-7; a possible D gene is TRBD1 (5 bases). The CDR3 length is 14 residues. Per germline, CDR1 MNHEY and CDR2 SMNVEV (reference sequence). The V gene lost 3 bases and the J gene lost 1 base, with 10 bases spanning the gap. The CDR3 bases are TGTGCCAGCAGTTTTTCCACAGGATCCTACGAGCAGTACTTC. This gives the protein CASSFSTGSYEQYF.

This clone was seen once. This chain uses TRBV25-1 with TRBJ2-1, with a tentative D call TRBD2 (6 bases). The V end lost 8 bases, the J end lost 6 bases, and 23 bases lay between the germline ends. This CDR3 is 16 amino acids long. Per the germline V gene, CDR1 is MGHDK and CDR2 is SYGVNS. The CDR3 sequence: CASDGHLGGPGNEQFF. The CDR3 DNA follows: TGTGCCAGCGATGGCCATTTGGGAGGCCCCGGCAATGAGCAGTTCTTC.

This rearrangement joins TRBV7-9 to TRBJ2-7; D call uncertain. The CDR3 spans 15 residues. Trimming pared 4 bases from V and 6 bases from J, leaving 19 bases between. The germline V gene has CDR1 SEHNR and CDR2 FQNEAQ (reference sequence). The CDR3 sequence is CASSSLMGSPGEQYF. The DNA for the CDR3 is TGTGCCAGCAGCTCCCTGATGGGCAGCCCTGGCGAGCAGTACTTC.

The chain couples TRBV5-4 to TRBJ2-7; the D gene could be TRBD1 or TRBD2 (5 bases each). CDR3 length: 14 residues. Between the trimmed V and J ends, which lost 5 bases and 2 bases, there was a span of 14 bases. Per germline, CDR1 SGHNT and CDR2 YYREEE (reference sequence). CDR3 protein: CASSSSGTPYEQYF. CDR3 nucleotide sequence: TGTGCCAGCAGTTCCTCCGGGACCCCCTACGAGCAGTACTTC.

CDR3 region: CASSLDMGLKRDEQFF. The CDR3 DNA is TGCGCCAGCAGCTTGGATATGGGACTCAAGAGGGATGAGCAGTTCTTC. V gene TRBV5-1 combines with J gene TRBJ2-1, with D maybe TRBD2 (6 bases). V was cut by 0 bases and J by 8 bases, with 18 bases left in between. CDR1 and CDR2 from the germline V gene are SGHRS and YFSETQ. The CDR3 runs 16 residues.

The chain recombines TRBV7-9 with TRBJ2-5; 8 positions agree with TRBD2. V gave up 5 bases and J gave up 2 bases; unmatched junction bases: 4. Germline V lookup: CDR1 SEHNR, CDR2 FQNEAQ (reference sequence). There are 14 residues in the CDR3. The DNA of the CDR3 is TGTGCCAGCAGCCCTCGACTAGCGCAAGAGACCCAGTACTTC. Its translation: CASSPRLAQETQYF.

The gene calls are TRBV4-1 and TRBJ1-2, with 7 nucleotides matching TRBD1. There are 12 residues in the CDR3. CDR1 is MGHRA and CDR2 is YSYEKL in the germline V gene. V lost 8 bases and J lost 8; bases outside the gene matches: 8. In DNA, the CDR3 is TGCGCCAGCGAAGGACAGGAGGAAGGCTACACCTTC. It is translated as CASEGQEEGYTF.

The chain uses TRBV5-4 and TRBJ1-2, with TRBD1 matching 7 bases. V gave up 4 bases and J gave up 5 bases; unmatched junction bases: 8. Germline lookup yields CDR1 SGHNT and CDR2 YYREEE (reference sequence). This CDR3 comprises 14 residues. The DNA of the CDR3 is TGTGCCAGCAGCCCGACGCCAGGGGGTTATGGCTACACCTTC. Its translation: CASSPTPGGYGYTF.

The V gene is TRBV15, the J gene TRBJ2-7; 9 bases line up with TRBD1. CDR1 LNHNV and CDR2 YYDKDF come from the germline V gene (reference sequence). After removal of 4 bases from V and 3 bases from J, the junction contained 10 bases not matched to a gene. The CDR3 totals 16 residues. The CDR3 DNA reads TGTGCCACCAGCAATAGCCGGGACAGGGTGGACTACGAGCAGTACTTC. This codes for CATSNSRDRVDYEQYF.

The rearrangement links TRBV5-4 to TRBJ2-7; 10 bases are a match to TRBD2. The CDR3 contains 12 residues. CDR1 SGHNT and CDR2 YYREEE come from the germline V gene (reference sequence). V dropped 4 bases and J dropped 7; count of bases not matched to a gene: 2. CDR3 in amino acids: CASSALAGEQYF. The CDR3 nucleotides are TGTGCCAGCAGCGCACTAGCGGGGGAGCAGTACTTC. Together with reference TRBV5-4 and TRBJ2-7, the CDR3 gives the full variable domain: ETGVTQSPTHLIKTRGQQVTLRCSSQSGHNTVSWYQQALGQGPQFIFQYYREEENGRGNFPPRFSGLQFPNYSSELNVNALELDDSALYLCASSALAGEQYFGPGTRLTVT.

The chain is built from TRBV5-1 and TRBJ1-6; possible D gene TRBD1, 5 bases. The CDR3 loop spans 16 amino acids. V lost 4 bases and J 0 bases, leaving 11 bases between the germline ends. CDR1 and CDR2 from the germline V gene are SGHRS and YFSETQ. The CDR3 protein is CASSNSGGSYNSPLHF. The CDR3 nucleotides are TGCGCCAGCAGCAACTCTGGGGGCTCCTATAATTCACCCCTCCACTTT.

V gene TRBV11-2 combines with J gene TRBJ2-5; TRBD2 might be the D (6 bases). The length of the CDR3 is 15 residues. V shed 3 bases and J shed 1 base, with 12 bases lying between them. Germline CDR1 reads SGHAT; CDR2 reads FQNNGV. This chain's CDR3 is CASSLAGRPQETQYF. CDR3 nucleotide sequence: TGTGCCAGCAGCTTGGCGGGACGTCCCCAAGAGACCCAGTACTTC.

The chain couples TRBV4-3 to TRBJ2-1; D is possibly TRBD1 (7 bases). The germline V gene encodes CDR1 LGHNA and CDR2 YSLEER. There are 17 residues in the CDR3. Trimming left V 0 bases short and J 9 bases short, with 21 bases between. The CDR3 sequence is CASSQDLEGAGFSEQFF. The CDR3 DNA sequence: TGCGCCAGCAGCCAAGATCTGGAGGGGGCTGGATTCAGTGAGCAGTTCTTC.

This chain joins TRBV7-8 and TRBJ2-5; perhaps TRBD2 as D (6 bases). In germline, CDR1 is SGHVS, CDR2 FQNEAQ. This CDR3 has 16 amino acids. V lost 1 base, J lost 2 bases, and 14 bases lay in between. CDR3: CASSLGPGVGQETQYF. The CDR3 region has the DNA TGTGCCAGCAGCTTAGGCCCGGGAGTAGGTCAAGAGACCCAGTACTTC.

The gene calls are TRBV30 and TRBJ2-5, with 9 bases identical to TRBD2. Per the germline V gene, CDR1 is GTSNPN and CDR2 is SVGIG (reference sequence). Losses at the gene ends were 0 bases for V and 1 base for J; bases not matched to a gene: 3. The CDR3 totals 15 residues. CDR3 sequence reads: CAWSVGSGGQETQYF. CDR3 nucleotide sequence: TGTGCCTGGAGTGTGGGTAGCGGGGGCCAAGAGACCCAGTACTTC. Drawing the rest from reference TRBV30 and TRBJ2-5, the complete variable domain is SQTIHQWPATLVQPVGSPLSLECTVEGTSNPNLYWYRQAAGRGLQLLFYSVGIGQISSEVPQNLSASRPQDRQFILSSKKLLLSDSGFYLCAWSVGSGGQETQYFGPGTRLLVL.

This clone came up once. V usage is TRBV4-1 and J usage is TRBJ2-1; no definite D call. Germline V lookup: CDR1 MGHRA, CDR2 YSYEKL. The CDR3 totals 13 residues. Trimming took 2 bases from V and 8 from J, leaving 10 bases between them. The CDR3 nucleotides read TGCGCCAGCAGCCAACTAAAAGGGTATGAGCAGTTCTTC. It specifies CASSQLKGYEQFF.

The rearrangement joins TRBV6-6 to TRBJ1-1, with a weak D call TRBD1 (6 bases). The CDR3 has 16 amino acids. The V and J ends lost 7 bases and 0 bases respectively, with 18 bases between them. The V gene's germline CDR1 is MNHNY and CDR2 SVGAGI (reference sequence). The CDR3 DNA reads TGTGCCAGCACCTCTGGGGAGGGGGTCATGAACACTGAAGCTTTCTTT. Amino acids: CASTSGEGVMNTEAFF.

This chain links TRBV2 with TRBJ1-6; D is unresolved. Germline V gene sequence: CDR1 SNHLY, CDR2 FYNNEI. Trimming cost V 3 bases and J 7 bases, with 10 bases left between them. The CDR3 has 14 amino acids. The CDR3, as DNA: TGTGCCAGCAGTGAGTGGGGAAGGAATTCACCCCTCCACTTT. Translating gives CASSEWGRNSPLHF. Filled out from reference TRBV2 and TRBJ1-6, the complete variable domain reads EPEVTQTPSHQVTQMGQEVILRCVPISNHLYFYWYRQILGQKVEFLVSFYNNEISEKSEIFDDQFSVERPDGSNFTLKIRSTKLEDSAMYFCASSEWGRNSPLHFGNGTRLTVT.

This clone was observed a single time. The rearrangement links TRBV15 to TRBJ2-1, with 8 bases fitting TRBD2. J lost 7 bases, V lost 0 bases, and 17 bases had no gene match. Germline CDR1 and CDR2: LNHNV and YYDKDF (reference sequence). The CDR3 totals 19 residues. The CDR3 DNA reads as TGTGCCACCAGCAGAGATGACGTTGGAGCGGGAGCCGTGGTTAATGAGCAGTTCTTC. It codes for CATSRDDVGAGAVVNEQFF. Full variable domain (rest looked up from reference TRBV15 and TRBJ2-1): DAMVIQNPRYQVTQFGKPVTLSCSQTLNHNVMYWYQQKSSQAPKLLFHYYDKDFNNEADTPDNFQSRRPNTSFCFLDIRSPGLGDTAMYLCATSRDDVGAGAVVNEQFFGPGTRLTVL.

The genes are TRBV14 and TRBJ2-7; either TRBD1 or TRBD2 may fit D (5 bases each). CDR1 is SGHDN, CDR2 FVKESK, per germline. The CDR3 runs 14 residues. V gave up 4 bases and J gave up 4 bases, with 14 bases separating them. CDR3 in DNA: TGTGCCAGCAGCCTCGGGACCTTAACTTACGAGCAGTACTTC. It codes for CASSLGTLTYEQYF. The variable domain in full, with the rest retrieved from reference TRBV14 and TRBJ2-7, is EAGVTQFPSHSVIEKGQTVTLRCDPISGHDNLYWYRRVMGKEIKFLLHFVKESKQDESGMPNNRFLAERTGGTYSTLKVQPAELEDSGVYFCASSLGTLTYEQYFGPGTRLTVT.